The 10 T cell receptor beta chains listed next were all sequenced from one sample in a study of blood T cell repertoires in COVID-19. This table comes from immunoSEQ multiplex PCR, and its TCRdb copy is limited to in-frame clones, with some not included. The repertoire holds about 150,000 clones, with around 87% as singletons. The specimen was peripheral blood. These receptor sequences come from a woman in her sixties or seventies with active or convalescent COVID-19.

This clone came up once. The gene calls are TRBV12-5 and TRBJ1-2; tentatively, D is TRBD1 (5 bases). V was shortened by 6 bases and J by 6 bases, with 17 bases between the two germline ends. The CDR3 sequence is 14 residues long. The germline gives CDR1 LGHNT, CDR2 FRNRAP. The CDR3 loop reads CASGQTSWGHGYTF. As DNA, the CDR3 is TGTGCTAGTGGACAAACGAGTTGGGGCCATGGCTACACCTTC.

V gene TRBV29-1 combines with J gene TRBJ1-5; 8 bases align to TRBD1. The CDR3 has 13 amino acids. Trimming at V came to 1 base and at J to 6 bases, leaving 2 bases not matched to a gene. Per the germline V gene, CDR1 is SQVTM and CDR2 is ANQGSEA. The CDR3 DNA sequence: TGCAGCGTTGAAGCAGGGGGCGGTCAGCCCCAGCATTTT. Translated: CSVEAGGGQPQHF.

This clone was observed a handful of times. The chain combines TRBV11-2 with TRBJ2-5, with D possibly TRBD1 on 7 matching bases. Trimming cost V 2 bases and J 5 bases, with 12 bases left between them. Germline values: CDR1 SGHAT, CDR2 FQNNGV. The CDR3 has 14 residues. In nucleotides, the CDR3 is TGTGCCAGCAGCTTAAGGGCAGGGGGGGAGACCCAGTACTTC. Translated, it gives CASSLRAGGETQYF.

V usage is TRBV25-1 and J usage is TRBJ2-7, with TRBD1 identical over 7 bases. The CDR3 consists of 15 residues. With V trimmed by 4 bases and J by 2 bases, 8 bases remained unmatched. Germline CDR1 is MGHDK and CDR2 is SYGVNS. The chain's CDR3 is CASSGRGPNPYEQYF. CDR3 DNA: TGTGCCAGCAGTGGTAGGGGGCCAAACCCCTACGAGCAGTACTTC.

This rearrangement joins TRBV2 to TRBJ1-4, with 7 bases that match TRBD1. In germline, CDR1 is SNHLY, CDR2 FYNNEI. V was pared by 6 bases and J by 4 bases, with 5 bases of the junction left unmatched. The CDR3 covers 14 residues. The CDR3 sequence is CASSRQGLNEKLFF. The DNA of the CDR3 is TGTGCCAGCAGCCGACAGGGCCTTAATGAAAAACTGTTTTTT.

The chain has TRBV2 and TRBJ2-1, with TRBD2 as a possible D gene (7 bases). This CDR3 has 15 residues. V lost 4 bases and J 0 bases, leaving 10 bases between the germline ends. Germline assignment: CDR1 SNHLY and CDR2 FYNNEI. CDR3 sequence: CASSGGGLSYNEQFF. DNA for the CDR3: TGTGCCAGCAGTGGCGGGGGCCTCTCCTACAATGAGCAGTTCTTC.

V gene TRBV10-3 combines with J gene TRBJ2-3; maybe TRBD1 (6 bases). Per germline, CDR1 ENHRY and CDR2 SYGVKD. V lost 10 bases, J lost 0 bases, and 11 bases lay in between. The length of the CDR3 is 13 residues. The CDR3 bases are TGTGCCACAAGGGACATAAGCACAGATACGCAGTATTTT. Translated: CATRDISTDTQYF.

CDR3 in DNA: TGTGCCAGCAGCTTGTGGGAGGGGGGCTACACCTTC. Encoded protein: CASSLWEGGYTF. V gene TRBV5-4 combines with J gene TRBJ1-2, with a tentative D call TRBD1 (5 bases). Germline assignment: CDR1 SGHNT and CDR2 YYREEE (reference sequence). Trimming took off 1 base at V and 8 bases at J, with 9 bases between the two ends. This CDR3 has 12 residues.

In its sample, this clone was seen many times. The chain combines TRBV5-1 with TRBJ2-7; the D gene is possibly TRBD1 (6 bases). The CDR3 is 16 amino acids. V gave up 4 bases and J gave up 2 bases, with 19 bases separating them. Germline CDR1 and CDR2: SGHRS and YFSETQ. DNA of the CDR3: TGCGCCAGCAGCCCATCGCCGACAGGAGTAGCCTACGAGCAGTACTTC. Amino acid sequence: CASSPSPTGVAYEQYF.

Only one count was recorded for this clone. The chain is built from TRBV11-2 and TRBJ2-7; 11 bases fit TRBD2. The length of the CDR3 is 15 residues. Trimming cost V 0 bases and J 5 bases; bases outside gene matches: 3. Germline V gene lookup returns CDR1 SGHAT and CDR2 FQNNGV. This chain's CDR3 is CASSLDRLAGNEQYF. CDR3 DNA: TGTGCCAGCAGCTTAGACCGACTAGCGGGGAACGAGCAGTACTTC.